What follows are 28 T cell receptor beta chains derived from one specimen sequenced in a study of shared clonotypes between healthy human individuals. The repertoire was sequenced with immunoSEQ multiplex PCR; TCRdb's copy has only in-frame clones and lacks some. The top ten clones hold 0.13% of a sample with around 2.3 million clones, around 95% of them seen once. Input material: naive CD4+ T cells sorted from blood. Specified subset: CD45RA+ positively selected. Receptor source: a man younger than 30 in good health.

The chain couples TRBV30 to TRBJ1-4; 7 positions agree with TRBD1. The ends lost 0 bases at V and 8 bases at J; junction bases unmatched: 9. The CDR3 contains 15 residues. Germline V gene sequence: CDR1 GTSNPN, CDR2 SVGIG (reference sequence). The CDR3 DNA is TGTGCCTGGAGTGTAGGGGGCGGGGGATGGGAAAAACTGTTTTTT. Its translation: CAWSVGGGGWEKLFF.

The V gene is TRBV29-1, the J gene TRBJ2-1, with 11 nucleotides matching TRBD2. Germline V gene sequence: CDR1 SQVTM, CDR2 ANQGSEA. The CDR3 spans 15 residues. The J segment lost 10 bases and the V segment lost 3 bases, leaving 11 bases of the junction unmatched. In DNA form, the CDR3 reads TGCAGCGTTGAGTGGCTAGCGGGGGGAGTGAGGGAGCAGTTCTTC. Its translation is CSVEWLAGGVREQFF.

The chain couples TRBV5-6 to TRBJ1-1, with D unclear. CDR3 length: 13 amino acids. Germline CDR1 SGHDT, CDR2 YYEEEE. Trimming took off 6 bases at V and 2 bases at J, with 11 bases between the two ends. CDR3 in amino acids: CASMVRFNTEAFF. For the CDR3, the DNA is TGTGCCAGCATGGTCAGGTTCAACACTGAAGCTTTCTTT.

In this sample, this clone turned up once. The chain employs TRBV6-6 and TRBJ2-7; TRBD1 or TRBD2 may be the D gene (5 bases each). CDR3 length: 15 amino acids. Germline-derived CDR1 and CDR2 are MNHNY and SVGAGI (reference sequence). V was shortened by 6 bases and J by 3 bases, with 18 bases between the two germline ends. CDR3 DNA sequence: TGTGCCAGCAGATCTCCCACGGGGCTGGGCTACGAGCAGTACTTC. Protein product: CASRSPTGLGYEQYF.

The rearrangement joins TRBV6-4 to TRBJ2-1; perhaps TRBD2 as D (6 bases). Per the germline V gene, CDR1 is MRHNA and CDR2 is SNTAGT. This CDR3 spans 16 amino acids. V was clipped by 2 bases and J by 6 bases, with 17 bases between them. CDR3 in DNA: TGTGCCAGCAGTGACGATACTAGCCAGCTTCCCAATGAGCAGTTCTTC. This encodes CASSDDTSQLPNEQFF.

The CDR3 DNA reads as TGCGCCAGCAGCGGGGTCGGCAGGGAGGGCTATGGCTACACCTTC. Residues: CASSGVGREGYGYTF. The chain carries TRBV5-1 and TRBJ1-2; a weak D match, TRBD1 (5 bases). Trimming pared 4 bases from V and 4 bases from J, leaving 17 bases between. Germline CDR1 reads SGHRS; CDR2 reads YFSETQ. CDR3 length equals 15 residues.

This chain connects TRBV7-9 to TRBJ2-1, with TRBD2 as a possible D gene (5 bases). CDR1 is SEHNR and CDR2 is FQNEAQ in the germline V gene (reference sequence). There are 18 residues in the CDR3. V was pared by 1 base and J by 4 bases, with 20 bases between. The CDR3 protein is CASSLEWVEGGYYNEQFF. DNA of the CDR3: TGTGCCAGCAGCTTAGAGTGGGTAGAGGGTGGATATTACAATGAGCAGTTCTTC.

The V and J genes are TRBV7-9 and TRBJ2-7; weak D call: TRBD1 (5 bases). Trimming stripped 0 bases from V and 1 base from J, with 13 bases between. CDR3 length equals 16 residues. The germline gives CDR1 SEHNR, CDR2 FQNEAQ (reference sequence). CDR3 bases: TGTGCCAGCAGCTTAGCGCCTTCCAGGGCTTCCTACGAGCAGTACTTC. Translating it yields CASSLAPSRASYEQYF.

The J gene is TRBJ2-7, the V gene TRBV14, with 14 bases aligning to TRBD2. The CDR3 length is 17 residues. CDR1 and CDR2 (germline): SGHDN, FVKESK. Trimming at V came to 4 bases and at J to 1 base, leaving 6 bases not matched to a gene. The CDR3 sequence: CASSRGLAGVPSYEQYF. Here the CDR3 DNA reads TGTGCCAGCAGCCGGGGACTAGCGGGAGTACCTTCCTACGAGCAGTACTTC.

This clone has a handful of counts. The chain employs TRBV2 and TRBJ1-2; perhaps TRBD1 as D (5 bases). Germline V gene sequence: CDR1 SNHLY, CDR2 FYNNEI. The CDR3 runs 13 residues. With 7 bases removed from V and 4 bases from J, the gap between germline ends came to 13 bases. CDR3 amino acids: CASTGEGSYGYTF. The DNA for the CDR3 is TGTGCCAGCACCGGAGAGGGGTCCTATGGCTACACCTTC.

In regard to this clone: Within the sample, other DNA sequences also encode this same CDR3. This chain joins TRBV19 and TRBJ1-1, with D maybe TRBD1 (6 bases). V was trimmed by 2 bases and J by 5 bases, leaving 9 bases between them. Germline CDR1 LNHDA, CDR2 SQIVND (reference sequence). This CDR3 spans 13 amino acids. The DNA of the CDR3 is TGTGCCAGTAGTATACAGGGGCGGACTGAAGCTTTCTTT. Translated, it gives CASSIQGRTEAFF.

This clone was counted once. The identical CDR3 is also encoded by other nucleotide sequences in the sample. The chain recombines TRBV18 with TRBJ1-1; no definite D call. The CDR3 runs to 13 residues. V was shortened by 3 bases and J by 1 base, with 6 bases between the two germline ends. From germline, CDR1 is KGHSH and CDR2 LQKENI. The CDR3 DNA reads TGTGCCAGCTCACCTTCAGGGAACACTGAAGCTTTCTTT. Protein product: CASSPSGNTEAFF.

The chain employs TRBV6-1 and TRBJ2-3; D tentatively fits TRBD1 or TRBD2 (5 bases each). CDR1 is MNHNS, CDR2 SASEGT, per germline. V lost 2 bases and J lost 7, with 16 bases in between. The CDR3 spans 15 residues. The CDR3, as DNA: TGTGCCAGCAGTGAACTCGGGGCGCGGGTGAATACGCAGTATTTT. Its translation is CASSELGARVNTQYF.

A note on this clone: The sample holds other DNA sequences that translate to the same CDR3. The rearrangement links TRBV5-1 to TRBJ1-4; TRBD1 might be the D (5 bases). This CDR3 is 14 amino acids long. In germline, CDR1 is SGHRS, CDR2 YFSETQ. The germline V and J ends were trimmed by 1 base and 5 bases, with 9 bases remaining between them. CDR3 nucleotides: TGCGCCAGCAGCTTGCGACAGCCAAATGAAAAACTGTTTTTT. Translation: CASSLRQPNEKLFF.

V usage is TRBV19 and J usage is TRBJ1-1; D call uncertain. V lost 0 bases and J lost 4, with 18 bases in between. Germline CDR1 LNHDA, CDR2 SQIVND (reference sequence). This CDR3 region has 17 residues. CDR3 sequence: CASSIEGGTFWGTEAFF. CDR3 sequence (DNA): TGTGCCAGTAGTATAGAAGGTGGCACGTTTTGGGGCACTGAAGCTTTCTTT.

The CDR3 nucleotides read TGCGCCAGTAAGCAAAATACGGAGAACACTGAAGCTTTCTTT. Its protein is CASKQNTENTEAFF. The chain carries TRBV5-1 and TRBJ1-1, with D uncertain. This CDR3 spans 14 amino acids. Germline CDR1 reads SGHRS; CDR2 reads YFSETQ. Trimming stripped 8 bases from V and 1 base from J, with 15 bases between. Drawing the rest from reference TRBV5-1 and TRBJ1-1, the complete variable domain is KAGVTQTPRYLIKTRGQQVTLSCSPISGHRSVSWYQQTPGQGLQFLFEYFSETQRNKGNFPGRFSGRQFSNSRSEMNVSTLELGDSALYLCASKQNTENTEAFFGQGTRLTVV.

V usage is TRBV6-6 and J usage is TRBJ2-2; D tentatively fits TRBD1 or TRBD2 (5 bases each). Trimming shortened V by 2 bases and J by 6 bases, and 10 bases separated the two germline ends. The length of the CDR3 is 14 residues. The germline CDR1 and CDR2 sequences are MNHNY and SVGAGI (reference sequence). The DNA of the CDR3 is TGTGCCAGCAGTTACCATAGGGGACCCGGGGAGCTGTTTTTT. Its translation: CASSYHRGPGELFF.

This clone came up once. Written as DNA, the CDR3 is TGTGCCAGCAGCTTAGGGGAGGGTCGGAGCACTGAAGCTTTCTTT. Amino acids: CASSLGEGRSTEAFF. The chain has TRBV11-3 and TRBJ1-1, with D unclear. The germline V gene encodes CDR1 SGHNT and CDR2 YENEEA. The CDR3 contains 15 residues. Trimming pared 1 base from V and 4 bases from J, leaving 13 bases between.

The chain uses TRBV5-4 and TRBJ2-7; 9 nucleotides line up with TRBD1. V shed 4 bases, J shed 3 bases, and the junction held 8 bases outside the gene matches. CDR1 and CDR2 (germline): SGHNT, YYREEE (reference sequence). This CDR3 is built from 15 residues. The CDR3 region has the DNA TGTGCCAGCAGCATAGGGACAGGGAAGATCTACGAGCAGTACTTC. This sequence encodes CASSIGTGKIYEQYF.

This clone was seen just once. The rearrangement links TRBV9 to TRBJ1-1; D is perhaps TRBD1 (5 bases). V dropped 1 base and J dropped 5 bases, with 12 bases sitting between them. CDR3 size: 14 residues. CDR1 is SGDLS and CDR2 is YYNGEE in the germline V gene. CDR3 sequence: CASSVNQGNTEAFF. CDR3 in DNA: TGTGCCAGCAGCGTAAATCAGGGAAATACTGAAGCTTTCTTT. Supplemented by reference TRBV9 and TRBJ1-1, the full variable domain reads DSGVTQTPKHLITATGQRVTLRCSPRSGDLSVYWYQQSLDQGLQFLIQYYNGEERAKGNILERFSAQQFPDLHSELNLSSLELGDSALYFCASSVNQGNTEAFFGQGTRLTVV.

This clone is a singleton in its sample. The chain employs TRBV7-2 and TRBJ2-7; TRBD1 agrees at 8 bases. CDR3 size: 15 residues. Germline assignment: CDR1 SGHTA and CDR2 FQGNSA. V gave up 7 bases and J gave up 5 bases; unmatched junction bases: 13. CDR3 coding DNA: TGTGCCAGCACCCTGACCCAGGGGGCGCAGAACGAGCAGTACTTC. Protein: CASTLTQGAQNEQYF.

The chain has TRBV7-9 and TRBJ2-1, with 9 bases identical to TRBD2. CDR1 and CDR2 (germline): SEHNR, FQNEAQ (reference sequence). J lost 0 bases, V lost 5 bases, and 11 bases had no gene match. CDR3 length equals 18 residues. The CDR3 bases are TGTGCCAGCAGCCCTCGGTTAGCGGGAGTCCGCTCCTACAATGAGCAGTTCTTC. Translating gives CASSPRLAGVRSYNEQFF.

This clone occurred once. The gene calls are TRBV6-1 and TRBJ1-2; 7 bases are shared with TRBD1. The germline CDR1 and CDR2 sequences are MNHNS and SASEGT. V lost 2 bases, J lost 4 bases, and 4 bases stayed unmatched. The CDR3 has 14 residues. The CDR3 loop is CASSELGQSYGYTF. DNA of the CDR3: TGTGCCAGCAGTGAACTGGGACAGAGCTATGGCTACACCTTC.

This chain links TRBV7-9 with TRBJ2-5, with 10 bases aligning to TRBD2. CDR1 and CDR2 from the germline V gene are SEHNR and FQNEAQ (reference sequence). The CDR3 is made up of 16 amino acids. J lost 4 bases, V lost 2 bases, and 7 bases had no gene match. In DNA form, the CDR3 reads TGTGCCAGCAGCTTACTAGCGGGAGCCGTGCCAGAGACCCAGTACTTC. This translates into CASSLLAGAVPETQYF.

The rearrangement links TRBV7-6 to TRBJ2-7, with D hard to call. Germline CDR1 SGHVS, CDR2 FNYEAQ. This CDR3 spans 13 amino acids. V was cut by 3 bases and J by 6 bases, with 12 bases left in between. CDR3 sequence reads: CASSFKTAGEQYF. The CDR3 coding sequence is TGTGCCAGCAGCTTCAAAACGGCCGGCGAGCAGTACTTC.

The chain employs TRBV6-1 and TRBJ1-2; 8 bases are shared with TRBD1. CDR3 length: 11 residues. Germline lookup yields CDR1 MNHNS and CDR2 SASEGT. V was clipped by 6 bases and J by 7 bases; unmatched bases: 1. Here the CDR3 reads CASSDRGGYTF. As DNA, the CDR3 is TGTGCCAGCAGCGACAGGGGTGGCTACACCTTC.

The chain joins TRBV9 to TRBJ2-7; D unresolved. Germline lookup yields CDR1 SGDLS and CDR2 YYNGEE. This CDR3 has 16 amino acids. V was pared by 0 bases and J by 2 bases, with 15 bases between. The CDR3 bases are TGTGCCAGCAGCGTAGATCGGCATTCCCTACCCTACGAGCAGTACTTC. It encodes CASSVDRHSLPYEQYF.

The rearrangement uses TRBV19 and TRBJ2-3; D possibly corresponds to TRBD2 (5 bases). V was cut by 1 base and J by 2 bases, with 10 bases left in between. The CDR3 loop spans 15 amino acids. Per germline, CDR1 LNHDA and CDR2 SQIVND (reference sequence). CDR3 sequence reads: CASSIGTGNTDTQYF. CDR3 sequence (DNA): TGTGCCAGTAGTATAGGGACTGGGAACACAGATACGCAGTATTTT.